This T cell receptor (beta chain) comes out of a study of pediatric ulcerative colitis. Turning to the study itself: Most patients had pancolitis, and two had left-sided colitis.

This CDR3 has 12 amino acids. Germline CDR1 and CDR2: MGHDK and SYGVNS. Between the trimmed V and J ends, which lost 3 bases and 2 bases, there was a span of 2 bases. Rectal tissue came from one to two pinch biopsies taken at colonoscopy. The assay was immunoSEQ multiplex PCR, and TCRdb's table has in-frame clones only and misses some. In the table there are over 15,000 clones, just under 75% of which are singletons. Study-level results: A couple of rectal clonotypes were found only in ulcerative colitis patients, all of them. Blood-rectal clonal overlap within each person was significantly higher in ulcerative colitis patients than controls. Rectal repertoires separated controls, mild-moderate and acute severe colitis.

Of note for this clone: Its antigen is currently unknown. Other DNA sequences in the same sample also yield this CDR3.

This chain links TRBV25-1 with TRBJ1-5; D unclear. Sequences were obtained from gut tissue. The receptor's source is a girl under 18 with moderate ulcerative colitis. In nucleotides, the CDR3 is TGTGCCAGCAGTGAGGGCAATCAGCCCCAGCATTTT. This codes for CASSEGNQPQHF.